A single sample gave rise to the 16 T cell receptor beta chains below, sequenced in a study of OX40 agonist ivuxolimab in advanced cancers. Repertoires were generated with immunoSEQ multiplex PCR, while TCRdb's copy carries only in-frame clones and drops some. The top ten hold about 24% of the sample, which has 35,000 or so clones, roughly 72% seen once. The material was CD4+ or CD8+ T cells sorted from blood, obtained in a trial of the OX40 agonist ivuxolimab. The origin of the receptors is an adult with an advanced solid tumor such as melanoma, head and neck, liver or kidney cancer.

This chain links TRBV19 with TRBJ2-5; 7 positions agree with TRBD1. J was trimmed by 6 bases and V by 5 bases; bases with no gene match: 6. Germline CDR1 is LNHDA and CDR2 is SQIVND (reference sequence). This CDR3 is built from 13 residues. CDR3 residues: CASSPNRGQTQYF. The CDR3 DNA is TGTGCCAGTAGTCCTAACAGGGGACAGACCCAGTACTTC.

About this clone: This same CDR3 is encoded by further DNA sequences in the sample. The rearrangement links TRBV10-1 to TRBJ1-1; possible D gene TRBD1, 5 bases. Per germline, CDR1 WNHNN and CDR2 SYGVQD (reference sequence). Trimming left V 2 bases short and J 4 bases short, with 5 bases between. This CDR3 is 12 amino acids long. The CDR3 loop reads CASSEQGTEAFF. The CDR3 bases are TGCGCCAGCAGTGAGCAGGGCACTGAAGCTTTCTTT.

V is TRBV25-1 and J is TRBJ2-1, with D possibly being TRBD1 or TRBD2 (7 bases each). Looked up from germline, CDR1 is MGHDK and CDR2 is SYGVNS. V was pared by 10 bases and J by 6 bases, with 16 bases between. The CDR3 is made up of 13 amino acids. The CDR3 sequence is CATAPGGGNEQFF. The CDR3 DNA reads TGTGCCACCGCACCAGGGGGGGGCAATGAGCAGTTCTTC. The variable domain in full, completed from reference TRBV25-1 and TRBJ2-1, reads EADIYQTPRYLVIGTGKKITLECSQTMGHDKMYWYQQDPGMELHLIHYSYGVNSTEKGDLSSESTVSRIRTEHFPLTLESARPSHTSQYLCATAPGGGNEQFFGPGTRLTVL.

The chain uses TRBV6-1 and TRBJ1-3; unclear D gene. The CDR3 is made up of 16 amino acids. The V gene's germline CDR1 is MNHNS and CDR2 SASEGT. V was clipped by 2 bases and J by 2 bases, with 13 bases between them. Here the CDR3 DNA reads TGTGCCAGCAGTGAACTGTACCCGAGGACTGGAAACACCATATATTTT. Amino acids: CASSELYPRTGNTIYF.

V gene TRBV4-2 combines with J gene TRBJ2-3; perhaps TRBD2 as D (7 bases). Germline CDR1 and CDR2: LGHNA and YNFKEQ. This CDR3 contains 15 residues. Trimming removed 4 bases from V and 4 bases from J, with 15 bases in between. CDR3 sequence (DNA): TGTGCCAGCAGCCCCCTAACGGGGGGCCCAGATACGCAGTATTTT. Translation gives CASSPLTGGPDTQYF.

This rearrangement joins TRBV4-1 to TRBJ2-7; tentative D call: TRBD1 (5 bases). Trimming pared 4 bases from V and 3 bases from J, leaving 10 bases between. Germline CDR1 is MGHRA and CDR2 is YSYEKL. CDR3 length equals 13 residues. The CDR3 is CASSLTEIYEQYF. The CDR3 nucleotides read TGCGCCAGCAGCCTGACAGAAATCTACGAGCAGTACTTC.

The CDR3 region has the DNA TGCGCCAGCAGGATAGCGGGGGTCCGAGATACGCAGTATTTT. The encoded protein is CASRIAGVRDTQYF. The rearrangement joins TRBV5-1 to TRBJ2-3, with TRBD2 matching 9 bases. Germline V CDR1 and CDR2: SGHRS, YFSETQ. V dropped 5 bases and J dropped 5; count of bases not matched to a gene: 6. The CDR3 totals 14 residues. The full variable domain, in which reference TRBV5-1 and TRBJ2-3 provide the parts outside the CDR3, is KAGVTQTPRYLIKTRGQQVTLSCSPISGHRSVSWYQQTPGQGLQFLFEYFSETQRNKGNFPGRFSGRQFSNSRSEMNVSTLELGDSALYLCASRIAGVRDTQYFGPGTRLTVL.

V gene TRBV5-1 combines with J gene TRBJ2-1, with 12 bases fitting TRBD1. From germline, CDR1 is SGHRS and CDR2 YFSETQ. The CDR3 totals 14 residues. Germline trimming cut 4 bases from V and 7 bases from J; bases unmatched to any gene: 3. CDR3 residues: CASSTGQGANEQFF. The CDR3 coding sequence is TGCGCCAGCAGCACGGGACAGGGGGCGAATGAGCAGTTCTTC.

CDR3 coding DNA: TGTGCCAGCCTCCTTAAGCAGTACGTC. This codes for CASLLKQYV. The chain joins TRBV6-6 to TRBJ2-7, with D hard to call. The CDR3 runs to 9 residues. The germline V gene encodes CDR1 MNHNY and CDR2 SVGAGI (reference sequence). V lost 8 bases and J lost 8, with 7 bases in between.

V usage is TRBV18 and J usage is TRBJ1-1; D remains unclear. Between the trimmed V and J ends, which lost 6 bases and 5 bases, there was a span of 13 bases. The germline V gene encodes CDR1 KGHSH and CDR2 LQKENI. The CDR3 covers 13 residues. The CDR3 protein is CASSESDVTEAFF. Here the CDR3 DNA reads TGTGCCAGCTCCGAGAGTGATGTTACTGAAGCTTTCTTT.

The chain carries TRBV7-3 and TRBJ2-5; a weak D match, TRBD2 (7 bases). Deletions cut 5 bases from V and 5 bases from J, with 15 bases between. Germline CDR1 reads SGHTA; CDR2 reads FQGTGA. There are 14 residues in the CDR3. The chain's CDR3 is CASSDAGALETQYF. CDR3 DNA sequence: TGTGCCAGCAGCGACGCGGGGGCTCTGGAGACCCAGTACTTC.

To note about this clone: The sample holds other DNA sequences that translate to the same CDR3. The J gene is TRBJ2-3, the V gene TRBV11-2, with 9 bases identical to TRBD2. CDR3 length equals 16 residues. Germline V lookup: CDR1 SGHAT, CDR2 FQNNGV. The V and J ends lost 5 bases and 5 bases, in that order; junction bases with no gene match: 11. The CDR3 region is CASSSGGAGGGDTQYF. CDR3 bases: TGTGCCAGCAGCAGTGGGGGAGCGGGGGGCGGAGATACGCAGTATTTT.

This clone was counted a few times. The chain recombines TRBV30 with TRBJ1-6; tentatively, D is TRBD1 (5 bases). The CDR3 has 13 residues. Germline V CDR1 and CDR2: GTSNPN, SVGIG (reference sequence). V lost 0 bases, J lost 10 bases, and 10 bases lay in between. The CDR3 here is CAWSVRSGSPLHF. Here the CDR3 DNA reads TGTGCCTGGAGTGTACGTTCAGGGTCACCCCTCCACTTT.

This clone was seen a handful of times. This CDR3 is CASSIVSGLGNQPQHF. The CDR3 DNA sequence: TGTGCCAGTAGTATCGTTTCGGGTTTAGGCAATCAGCCCCAGCATTTT. The chain combines TRBV19 with TRBJ1-5; D call uncertain. The CDR3 sequence is 16 residues long. Germline V CDR1 and CDR2: LNHDA, SQIVND (reference sequence). V shed 3 bases and J shed 2 bases, with 14 bases lying between them.

The J gene is TRBJ2-7, the V gene TRBV29-1; 7 positions match TRBD1. V lost 4 bases to trimming and J lost 6 bases; unmatched junction nucleotides: 9. Germline lookup yields CDR1 SQVTM and CDR2 ANQGSEA. The CDR3 consists of 13 residues. CDR3 protein: CSVVPDRVGEQYF. In nucleotides, the CDR3 is TGCAGCGTTGTCCCCGACAGGGTCGGCGAGCAGTACTTC.

The V call is TRBV5-5, the J call TRBJ2-7; D remains ambiguous. CDR3 length: 11 residues. The germline gives CDR1 SGHKS, CDR2 YYEKEE (reference sequence). The V end was cut by 3 bases, the J end by 3 bases, with 4 bases between. CDR3 region: CASSSLYEQYF. In DNA form, the CDR3 reads TGTGCCAGCAGCTCTCTCTACGAGCAGTACTTC.